A single sample is the source of the 23 T cell receptor beta chains below, sequenced in a study of control samples from healthy donors and cancer patients. Clones were sequenced by immunoSEQ multiplex PCR, and TCRdb holds only the in-frame ones, with some missing. The sample includes under 200,000 clones, nearly 96% of them seen just once. The sequenced sample was blood. The origin of the receptors is a woman aged 30 to 39 in good health.

The V call is TRBV5-4, the J call TRBJ2-1; D is possibly TRBD1 or TRBD2 (5 bases each). The germline V gene encodes CDR1 SGHNT and CDR2 YYREEE (reference sequence). The V end lost 0 bases, the J end lost 9 bases, and 13 bases lay between the germline ends. The CDR3 contains 14 residues. The DNA of the CDR3 is TGTGCCAGCAGCTTGGTTGGGGGTACGGGTGAGCAGTTCTTC. Translation gives CASSLVGGTGEQFF.

V is TRBV6-5 and J is TRBJ1-1, with 7 nucleotides matching TRBD1. CDR1 MNHEY and CDR2 SVGAGI come from the germline V gene. The CDR3 has 10 amino acids. The junction had 4 bases not matched to a gene; V was cut back by 10 bases and J by 8 bases. The DNA of the CDR3 is TGTGCCACTGGACAGGCCGAAGCTTTCTTT. Its protein product is CATGQAEAFF.

The rearrangement links TRBV30 to TRBJ2-5; TRBD1 aligns across 9 bases. Trimming removed 2 bases from V and 2 bases from J; junction bases left unmatched: 3. This CDR3 region has 14 residues. CDR1 and CDR2 (germline): GTSNPN, SVGIG (reference sequence). CDR3 nucleotides: TGTGCCTGGAGTAAGGGACAGGGTCAAGAGACCCAGTACTTC. Its translation: CAWSKGQGQETQYF.

This sequence joins TRBV3-1 (or the pseudogene TRBV3-2) and TRBJ2-7; no clear D. The CDR3 is 11 residues long. The V gene's germline CDR1 is LGHDT and CDR2 YNNKEL (reference sequence). V dropped 1 base and J dropped 5 bases, with 3 bases sitting between them. Here the CDR3 DNA reads TGTGCCAGCAGCCAAGTGGACGAGCAGTACTTC. It specifies CASSQVDEQYF.

This clone came up once. The chain combines TRBV5-1 with TRBJ2-1, with 7 bases identical to TRBD2. The CDR3 sequence is 12 residues long. Germline values: CDR1 SGHRS, CDR2 YFSETQ. V trimming: 6 bases; J trimming: 4 bases; junction bases outside the gene matches: 1. The CDR3 is CASTGGYNEQFF. CDR3 sequence (DNA): TGCGCCAGCACGGGAGGTTACAATGAGCAGTTCTTC.

The V call is TRBV13, the J call TRBJ2-1; 12 bases line up with TRBD2. The J segment lost 6 bases and the V segment lost 5 bases, leaving 5 bases of the junction unmatched. The germline gives CDR1 PRHDT, CDR2 FYEKMQ (reference sequence). There are 15 residues in the CDR3. CDR3 coding DNA: TGTGCCAGCAGCCCGGGGACTAGCGGGTTCAATGAGCAGTTCTTC. This translates into CASSPGTSGFNEQFF. Complete variable domain (other parts from reference TRBV13 and TRBJ2-1): AAGVIQSPRHLIKEKRETATLKCYPIPRHDTVYWYQQGPGQDPQFLISFYEKMQSDKGSIPDRFSAQQFSDYHSELNMSSLELGDSALYFCASSPGTSGFNEQFFGPGTRLTVL.

This clone was counted between two and nine times. The chain joins TRBV14 to TRBJ1-6; no reliable D call. Germline V gene lookup returns CDR1 SGHDN and CDR2 FVKESK. The V end lost 4 bases, the J end lost 7 bases, and 5 bases lay between the germline ends. CDR3 size: 12 residues. CDR3 sequence (DNA): TGTGCCAGCAGCCCCCCCAATTCACCCCTCCACTTT. The encoded protein is CASSPPNSPLHF.

The chain employs TRBV19 and TRBJ1-5; a weak D match, TRBD1 (5 bases). This CDR3 is 16 amino acids long. V was trimmed by 4 bases and J by 2 bases, leaving 15 bases between them. The germline V gene encodes CDR1 LNHDA and CDR2 SQIVND (reference sequence). The chain's CDR3 is CASSREGSMRNQPQHF. The CDR3 bases are TGTGCCAGTAGTAGGGAGGGGAGTATGCGCAATCAGCCCCAGCATTTT.

V usage is TRBV5-1 and J usage is TRBJ1-1, with no clear D. Per germline, CDR1 SGHRS and CDR2 YFSETQ. Trimming took off 1 base at V and 4 bases at J, with 8 bases between the two ends. This CDR3 contains 13 residues. CDR3 amino acids: CASSLMGGTEAFF. The CDR3, as DNA: TGCGCCAGCAGCTTGATGGGAGGCACTGAAGCTTTCTTT.

The gene calls are TRBV3-1 (or the pseudogene TRBV3-2) and TRBJ2-2; no firm D call. Germline assignment: CDR1 LGHDT and CDR2 YNNKEL (reference sequence). The length of the CDR3 is 15 residues. Trimming removed 4 bases at V and 2 bases at J, with 11 bases between. In DNA form, the CDR3 reads TGTGCCAGCAGCCCGTTGGACGGTAACACCGGGGAGCTGTTTTTT. Its protein product is CASSPLDGNTGELFF.

The V and J genes are TRBV18 and TRBJ1-1; a weak D match, TRBD1 (5 bases). V was cut by 4 bases and J by 4 bases, with 10 bases left in between. Germline CDR1 is KGHSH and CDR2 is LQKENI. This CDR3 has 13 amino acids. The CDR3: CASSQGQGTEAFF. The CDR3 coding sequence is TGTGCCAGCTCACAGGGGCAGGGCACTGAAGCTTTCTTT.

J is TRBJ1-1 and V is TRBV7-9, with TRBD1 matching over 8 bases. The CDR3 has 17 amino acids. Germline V gives CDR1 SEHNR, CDR2 FQNEAQ (reference sequence). The trim removed 4 bases at V and 10 bases at J, leaving 20 bases unmatched. Here the CDR3 reads CASSSPTGDKVVLGAFF. The CDR3, as DNA: TGTGCCAGCAGCTCCCCGACAGGGGACAAGGTGGTATTAGGAGCTTTCTTT.

The chain uses TRBV28 and TRBJ2-1; D possibly matches TRBD1 or TRBD2 (6 bases each). The germline V and J ends were trimmed by 8 bases and 2 bases, with 13 bases remaining between them. CDR3 length equals 14 residues. The germline V gene has CDR1 MDHEN and CDR2 SYDVKM. Here the CDR3 DNA reads TGTGCCAGCGCAGGGGCGGGACCCTACAATGAGCAGTTCTTC. It codes for CASAGAGPYNEQFF.

A word on this clone: Other DNA sequences in the same sample also yield this CDR3. The chain combines TRBV9 with TRBJ2-7; 8 bases line up with TRBD1. Per germline, CDR1 SGDLS and CDR2 YYNGEE. This CDR3 is built from 15 residues. J was trimmed by 0 bases and V by 0 bases; bases with no gene match: 2. CDR3 residues: CASSVGDRSSYEQYF. DNA of the CDR3: TGTGCCAGCAGCGTAGGGGACAGGAGCTCCTACGAGCAGTACTTC.

This chain connects TRBV28 to TRBJ2-7; TRBD2 aligns across 9 bases. Germline CDR1 MDHEN, CDR2 SYDVKM. V gave up 5 bases and J gave up 4 bases; unmatched junction bases: 6. The CDR3 runs to 14 residues. This CDR3 is CASSITSGSYEQYF. As DNA, the CDR3 is TGTGCCAGCAGTATTACTAGCGGGTCATACGAGCAGTACTTC.

The rearrangement uses TRBV2 and TRBJ2-1; 8 bases map to TRBD2. The CDR3 is 14 amino acids. Germline V gives CDR1 SNHLY, CDR2 FYNNEI. J gave up 8 bases and V 4 bases, and 7 bases lay outside the gene matches. DNA of the CDR3: TGTGCCAGCAGTGTAGCGGGAATTAGCGATGAGCAGTTCTTC. Translated: CASSVAGISDEQFF.

Written as DNA, the CDR3 is TGCGCCAGCAGGAGGGCAGGGAGCTCCTACAATGAGCAGTTCTTC. Protein: CASRRAGSSYNEQFF. The chain links TRBV10-2 to TRBJ2-1; the D call may be TRBD1 or TRBD2 (5 bases each). Trimming cost V 6 bases and J 0 bases, with 12 bases left between them. The CDR3 is made up of 15 amino acids. Germline CDR1 and CDR2: WSHSY and SAAADI.

This sequence joins TRBV6-4 and TRBJ2-2; 7 nucleotides line up with TRBD1. This CDR3 contains 15 residues. V lost 6 bases to trimming and J lost 5 bases; unmatched junction nucleotides: 9. Per germline, CDR1 MRHNA and CDR2 SNTAGT. CDR3 sequence reads: CASSVKTGDTGELFF. DNA for the CDR3: TGTGCCAGCAGCGTAAAAACAGGGGATACCGGGGAGCTGTTTTTT.

This rearrangement joins TRBV18 to TRBJ1-2, with 7 bases that match TRBD1. CDR1 and CDR2 (germline): KGHSH, LQKENI. V lost 1 base to trimming and J lost 13 bases; unmatched junction nucleotides: 6. CDR3 length: 12 amino acids. The CDR3 sequence is CASSPQGADGTF. CDR3 DNA sequence: TGTGCCAGCTCACCACAGGGGGCGGACGGCACCTTC.

The chain couples TRBV6-5 to TRBJ2-1, with 7 bases fitting TRBD2. This CDR3 is 15 amino acids long. V dropped 6 bases and J dropped 5; count of bases not matched to a gene: 10. Germline V gives CDR1 MNHEY, CDR2 SVGAGI. CDR3 DNA: TGTGCCAGCAGCGCGGGAGTGGGGCTTAACAATGAGCAGTTCTTC. Its protein is CASSAGVGLNNEQFF.

This chain connects TRBV6-1 to TRBJ1-1; TRBD1 aligns across 9 bases. Germline loops: CDR1 MNHNS, CDR2 SASEGT. With V trimmed by 3 bases and J by 0 bases, 2 bases remained unmatched. The length of the CDR3 is 15 residues. The CDR3 spells CASSDGQGLNTEAFF. Written as DNA, the CDR3 is TGTGCCAGCAGTGATGGACAGGGGTTGAACACTGAAGCTTTCTTT.

V and J are TRBV5-6 and TRBJ1-1, with a possible D match to TRBD1 (5 bases). Germline CDR1 reads SGHDT; CDR2 reads YYEEEE. Trimming took 5 bases from V and 1 from J, leaving 9 bases between them. The CDR3 is 13 residues long. The CDR3 loop is CASSYQGNTEAFF. The DNA of the CDR3 is TGTGCCAGCAGTTACCAGGGGAACACTGAAGCTTTCTTT.

The rearrangement uses TRBV14 and TRBJ2-7; TRBD2 agrees at 7 bases. V lost 4 bases to trimming and J lost 4 bases; unmatched junction nucleotides: 10. Germline lookup yields CDR1 SGHDN and CDR2 FVKESK. This CDR3 is built from 15 residues. CDR3 sequence reads: CASSPLPSGTYEQYF. DNA for the CDR3: TGTGCCAGCAGCCCCCTCCCTAGCGGTACGTACGAGCAGTACTTC.